These T cell receptor beta chains were read from a single sample in a study of blood T cell repertoires in COVID-19. Assay used: immunoSEQ multiplex PCR; TCRdb lists only in-frame clones, some missing. This sample yields 30,000 to 50,000 clones, of which about nine tenths are seen a single time; about 24% belongs to the top ten. The material sequenced was peripheral blood. These receptors all come from a man aged 50 to 59 with active or convalescent COVID-19. Both conserved end residues are part of each CDR3.

J gene: TRBJ1-2; V gene: TRBV5-1; CDR3 protein: CASRADPNYGYTF
J gene: TRBJ2-5; V gene: TRBV28; CDR3 protein: CASSQGQGGLQETQYF
J gene: TRBJ2-1; V gene: TRBV5-1; CDR3 protein: CASSLGQSYNEQFF
J gene: TRBJ1-2; V gene: TRBV19; CDR3 protein: CASTNPSPQYRGYTF
J gene: TRBJ2-2; V gene: TRBV30; CDR3 protein: CAWSGSASGRAGGELFF
J gene: TRBJ2-7; V gene: TRBV5-4; CDR3 protein: CASSPGTGGPSYEQYF
J gene: TRBJ2-1; V gene: TRBV1; CDR3 protein: CTSSLRLASYNEQFF
J gene: TRBJ2-1; V gene: TRBV5-4; CDR3 protein: CASSLPGTRSINEQFF
J gene: TRBJ2-1; V gene: TRBV19; CDR3 protein: CASSIWGGSYNEQFF
J gene: TRBJ2-1; V gene: TRBV5-1; CDR3 protein: CASSPRALAAYNEQFF
J gene: TRBJ2-4; V gene: TRBV5-1; CDR3 protein: CASSPGQVLNIQYF
J gene: TRBJ2-7; V gene: TRBV28; CDR3 protein: CASSSPRRERSSYEQYF
J gene: TRBJ1-5; V gene: TRBV28; CDR3 protein: CASSSLNQPQHF
J gene: TRBJ1-1; V gene: TRBV10-3; CDR3 protein: CAIRGQDSTLNTEAFF
J gene: TRBJ1-2; V gene: TRBV6-5; CDR3 protein: CASSKGQGSGYTF
J gene: TRBJ1-6; V gene: TRBV7-3; CDR3 protein: CASSLTWSGQGALNSPLHF
J gene: TRBJ2-1; V gene: TRBV12-3/TRBV12-4; CDR3 protein: CASSLMGIDEQFF
J gene: TRBJ2-6; V gene: TRBV5-8; CDR3 protein: CASGPRGGANVLTF
J gene: TRBJ1-5; V gene: TRBV6-4; CDR3 protein: CASSPGHPRIGYQPQHF
J gene: TRBJ2-3; V gene: TRBV11-3; CDR3 protein: CASSFGQGDTDTQYF
J gene: TRBJ1-4; V gene: TRBV6-6; CDR3 protein: CASSYSGQGNEKLFF
J gene: TRBJ1-1; V gene: TRBV23-1; CDR3 protein: CASSHRNTEAFF
J gene: TRBJ1-2; V gene: TRBV7-9; CDR3 protein: CASSLDRGQDGYTF
J gene: TRBJ2-2; V gene: TRBV5-1; CDR3 protein: CASSLAPVINTGELFF
J gene: TRBJ2-5; V gene: TRBV25-1; CDR3 protein: CASSMGQQETQYF
J gene: TRBJ1-5; V gene: TRBV7-3; CDR3 protein: CASSFQGGQPQHF
J gene: TRBJ2-3; V gene: TRBV28; CDR3 protein: CASSQGGGATDTQYF
J gene: TRBJ1-3; V gene: TRBV3-1/TRBV3-2; CDR3 protein: CASSHDYLTDLNSGNTIYF
J gene: TRBJ2-1; V gene: TRBV28; CDR3 protein: CASSFQESEQFF
J gene: TRBJ1-2; V gene: TRBV6-5; CDR3 protein: CASSRGYRNYGYTF
J gene: TRBJ1-6; V gene: TRBV5-1; CDR3 protein: CASSQDSHNSPLHF
J gene: TRBJ1-2; V gene: TRBV25-1; CDR3 protein: CASSLGGNYGYTF
J gene: TRBJ1-6; V gene: TRBV7-6; CDR3 protein: CASSFDLPGQGNSPLHF
J gene: TRBJ2-1; V gene: TRBV5-4; CDR3 protein: CASSQQGTYNEQFF
J gene: TRBJ1-1; V gene: TRBV25-1; CDR3 protein: CASSEYWGTGPSGTEAFF
J gene: TRBJ2-1; V gene: TRBV4-2; CDR3 protein: CASSQDLAGGDEQFF
J gene: TRBJ1-1; V gene: TRBV14; CDR3 protein: CASSQKTHMNTEAFF
J gene: TRBJ2-7; V gene: TRBV11-2; CDR3 protein: CASSPILLAATYEQYF
J gene: TRBJ1-6; V gene: TRBV5-1; CDR3 protein: CASSHPGTENSPLHF
J gene: TRBJ2-5; V gene: TRBV5-1; CDR3 protein: CASSSGPVGLQETQYF
J gene: TRBJ2-1; V gene: TRBV25-1; CDR3 protein: CASSGGQRYNEQFF
J gene: TRBJ1-6; V gene: TRBV10-3; CDR3 protein: CAISESQGGGSPLHF
J gene: TRBJ2-1; V gene: TRBV5-1; CDR3 protein: CASSLAGSGSSYNEQFF
J gene: TRBJ2-1; V gene: TRBV3-1/TRBV3-2; CDR3 protein: CASSRSGSNEQFF
J gene: TRBJ2-2; V gene: TRBV19; CDR3 protein: CASSYTGTGGTGELFF
J gene: TRBJ1-3; V gene: TRBV15; CDR3 protein: CATSRRQGRDTIYF
J gene: TRBJ1-4; V gene: TRBV6-5; CDR3 protein: CASRVDSSGDEKLFF
J gene: TRBJ2-2; V gene: TRBV29-1; CDR3 protein: CSVETYTGELFF
J gene: TRBJ1-4; V gene: TRBV29-1; CDR3 protein: CSVEEGSNEKLFF
J gene: TRBJ2-1; V gene: TRBV2; CDR3 protein: CASQRGGALDEQFF
J gene: TRBJ1-5; V gene: TRBV24-1; CDR3 protein: CATSARDRGGNQPQHF
J gene: TRBJ2-1; V gene: TRBV24-1; CDR3 protein: CATSAKRGGSYNEQFF
J gene: TRBJ1-6; V gene: TRBV18; CDR3 protein: CASSPQGGGSPLHF
J gene: TRBJ1-2; V gene: TRBV28; CDR3 protein: CASSQDRVYGYTF
J gene: TRBJ2-2; V gene: TRBV10-3; CDR3 protein: CAISEPPEPLAGGGKGPGELFF
J gene: TRBJ2-1; V gene: TRBV3-1/TRBV3-2; CDR3 protein: CASSQVRTSGHNEQFF
J gene: TRBJ1-6; V gene: TRBV7-2; CDR3 protein: CASSLGQGSPLHF
J gene: TRBJ1-4; V gene: TRBV10-2; CDR3 protein: CASSRTGWNEKLFF
J gene: TRBJ1-1; V gene: TRBV18; CDR3 protein: CASSPTQGGGTEAFF